These 24 T cell receptor beta chains came from one sample sequenced in a study of blood T cell repertoires in COVID-19. Assay: immunoSEQ multiplex PCR; the TCRdb copy retains only in-frame clones and omits some. The table lists 150,000 to 200,000 clones, around 82% of them singletons, with 6% to 8% in the top ten. Sequencing input: PBMCs or T cells enriched from blood (not recorded which). These receptors were collected from a man in his forties who had recovered from COVID-19.

This chain uses TRBV5-1 with TRBJ1-4, with a possible D match to TRBD1 (6 bases). From germline, CDR1 is SGHRS and CDR2 YFSETQ. The CDR3 is 16 residues long. V dropped 4 bases and J dropped 0 bases, with 13 bases sitting between them. CDR3 amino acids: CASSPGQIATNEKLFF. DNA of the CDR3: TGCGCCAGCAGCCCCGGACAGATTGCAACTAATGAAAAACTGTTTTTT.

The CDR3 region has the DNA TGTGCCAGCTCACCGATGGAGGCAGTCCTCTATGGCTACACCTTC. This gives the protein CASSPMEAVLYGYTF. V is TRBV18 and J is TRBJ1-2; D ambiguous. Germline-derived CDR1 and CDR2 are KGHSH and LQKENI. This CDR3 spans 15 amino acids. The V and J ends lost 3 bases and 4 bases respectively, with 15 bases between them.

The V call is TRBV2, the J call TRBJ1-2; D gene uncertain. Germline CDR1 SNHLY, CDR2 FYNNEI. The CDR3 extends over 14 amino acids. Trimming cost V 4 bases and J 4 bases, with 13 bases left between them. The CDR3 DNA reads TGTGCCAGCAGTGTCCCAGGTAGTCCCTATGGCTACACCTTC. Its protein is CASSVPGSPYGYTF. The full variable domain, completed using reference TRBV2 and TRBJ1-2, is EPEVTQTPSHQVTQMGQEVILRCVPISNHLYFYWYRQILGQKVEFLVSFYNNEISEKSEIFDDQFSVERPDGSNFTLKIRSTKLEDSAMYFCASSVPGSPYGYTFGSGTRLTVV.

The chain is built from TRBV4-1 and TRBJ2-7, with a possible D match to TRBD1 (6 bases). The V gene lost 0 bases and the J gene lost 1 base, with 13 bases spanning the gap. The CDR3 consists of 16 residues. Germline V gene data show CDR1 as MGHRA and CDR2 as YSYEKL. The DNA of the CDR3 is TGCGCCAGCAGCCAAGACCCGGACAGCGCATCCTACGAGCAGTACTTC. Protein sequence: CASSQDPDSASYEQYF.

V gene TRBV7-2 combines with J gene TRBJ2-3, with TRBD1 matching over 7 bases. The length of the CDR3 is 16 residues. Germline loops: CDR1 SGHTA, CDR2 FQGNSA. J gave up 5 bases and V 4 bases, and 12 bases lay outside the gene matches. Here the CDR3 reads CASSSQTGRTVDTQYF. The CDR3 DNA is TGTGCCAGCAGCTCTCAGACAGGGCGCACGGTAGATACGCAGTATTTT.

The rearrangement uses TRBV5-4 and TRBJ2-5; 9 bases fit TRBD2. V trimming: 4 bases; J trimming: 0 bases; junction bases outside the gene matches: 7. The CDR3 has 16 residues. Germline values: CDR1 SGHNT, CDR2 YYREEE (reference sequence). The CDR3 here is CASSALQRGDQETQYF. The CDR3 coding sequence is TGTGCCAGCAGCGCCCTGCAGCGGGGGGACCAAGAGACCCAGTACTTC.

This clone occurred once. The chain recombines TRBV30 with TRBJ1-1; D may be TRBD1 (5 bases). CDR3 size: 16 residues. V dropped 5 bases and J dropped 2 bases, with 21 bases sitting between them. Germline-derived CDR1 and CDR2 are GTSNPN and SVGIG (reference sequence). CDR3 coding DNA: TGTGCCTGGGGAGGAGTTTACAGGCGATCCAACACTGAAGCTTTCTTT. Its translation: CAWGGVYRRSNTEAFF.

The rearrangement links TRBV12-3 or TRBV12-4 to TRBJ1-1; the D is unclear. There are 13 residues in the CDR3. V was pared by 1 base and J by 6 bases, with 9 bases between. CDR3 DNA: TGTGCCAGCAGTTTAGGTGCTCAGGCTGAAGCTTTCTTT. Translating it yields CASSLGAQAEAFF.

This clone came up many times. The chain links TRBV9 to TRBJ2-7, with 10 bases identical to TRBD1. CDR1 SGDLS and CDR2 YYNGEE come from the germline V gene. This CDR3 region has 18 residues. Trimming cost V 3 bases and J 2 bases; bases outside gene matches: 14. The CDR3 DNA follows: TGTGCCAGCAGCGCACCTAAGATAGACAGGGGGCCCCCCTACGAGCAGTACTTC. Translating gives CASSAPKIDRGPPYEQYF.

J is TRBJ2-7 and V is TRBV4-3; 8 bases align to TRBD2. This CDR3 has 16 residues. CDR1 and CDR2 (germline): LGHNA, YSLEER. The ends lost 0 bases at V and 3 bases at J; junction bases unmatched: 7. The CDR3 DNA reads TGCGCCAGCAGCCAAGAGTTAGGAGCGGGGGACTACGAGCAGTACTTC. It specifies CASSQELGAGDYEQYF.

This sequence joins TRBV5-1 and TRBJ1-2; D remains ambiguous. The V end was cut by 3 bases, the J end by 8 bases, with 20 bases between. CDR1 is SGHRS and CDR2 is YFSETQ in the germline V gene. The CDR3 is 15 amino acids. CDR3 bases: TGCGCCAGCAGCTCCTCCGAGACGGGAGGTGTGGGCTACACCTTC. Protein sequence: CASSSSETGGVGYTF.

This chain uses TRBV27 with TRBJ1-2; D gene uncertain. The V gene lost 0 bases and the J gene lost 3 bases, with 5 bases spanning the gap. The germline CDR1 and CDR2 sequences are MNHEY and SMNVEV (reference sequence). CDR3 length: 13 amino acids. CDR3 region: CASSLSADYGYTF. DNA for the CDR3: TGTGCCAGCAGTTTATCAGCGGACTATGGCTACACCTTC.

The V call is TRBV5-1, the J call TRBJ1-3; TRBD1 is a possible D gene (5 bases). Germline V gene data show CDR1 as SGHRS and CDR2 as YFSETQ. The CDR3 is 16 amino acids. V was pared by 0 bases and J by 4 bases, with 14 bases between. CDR3 sequence (DNA): TGCGCCAGCAGCTTGGGATTTTCGGGGGAAGGAAACACCATATATTTT. It specifies CASSLGFSGEGNTIYF.

The chain couples TRBV2 to TRBJ1-2; TRBD1 agrees at 9 bases. V trimming: 6 bases; J trimming: 2 bases; junction bases outside the gene matches: 4. Germline lookup yields CDR1 SNHLY and CDR2 FYNNEI. The CDR3 sequence is 14 residues long. Here the CDR3 DNA reads TGTGCCAGCAGCTTCGGACAGGGGAACTATGGCTACACCTTC. Translation gives CASSFGQGNYGYTF.

Only one count was recorded for this clone. The J gene is TRBJ1-5, the V gene TRBV10-1, with 7 bases aligning to TRBD1. The CDR3 sequence is 17 residues long. The V and J ends lost 9 bases and 0 bases, in that order; junction bases with no gene match: 14. The germline V gene encodes CDR1 WNHNN and CDR2 SYGVQD (reference sequence). CDR3 sequence (DNA): TGCGCCAGGACAGCCGGGACAGCTAAGGGTAGCAATCAGCCCCAGCATTTT. Residues: CARTAGTAKGSNQPQHF.

CDR3 residues: CASSWSSYEQYF. For the CDR3, the DNA is TGTGCCAGCAGTTGGAGCTCCTACGAGCAGTACTTC. The V call is TRBV28, the J call TRBJ2-7, with no clear D. V lost 4 bases to trimming and J lost 0 bases, with 4 bases between them. Germline V lookup: CDR1 MDHEN, CDR2 SYDVKM. The CDR3 covers 12 residues.

The CDR3 DNA follows: TGCGCCAGCAGCTTAAATCACGCGAGACAGCAGCCCTCTGGGGCCAACGTCCTGACTTTC. This gives the protein CASSLNHARQQPSGANVLTF. V and J are TRBV5-1 and TRBJ2-6, with D perhaps matching TRBD1 (5 bases). The CDR3 has 20 residues. V dropped 2 bases and J dropped 0 bases, with 21 bases sitting between them. Per the germline V gene, CDR1 is SGHRS and CDR2 is YFSETQ.

V usage is TRBV12-3 or TRBV12-4 and J usage is TRBJ1-1, with D uncertain. This CDR3 spans 11 amino acids. The V end was cut by 6 bases, the J end by 2 bases, with 4 bases between. The DNA of the CDR3 is TGTGCCAGCAGATCAAACACTGAAGCTTTCTTT. Its protein product is CASRSNTEAFF.

The chain combines TRBV25-1 with TRBJ2-3; D perhaps matches TRBD2 (5 bases). V lost 7 bases and J 2 bases, leaving 13 bases between the germline ends. The germline V gene encodes CDR1 MGHDK and CDR2 SYGVNS. The CDR3 extends over 14 amino acids. The CDR3 reads CASTSAVHTDTQYF. The CDR3 nucleotides read TGTGCCAGCACATCAGCGGTTCACACAGATACGCAGTATTTT.

The J gene is TRBJ2-1, the V gene TRBV5-1; D possibly corresponds to TRBD1 (6 bases). V gave up 5 bases and J gave up 7 bases, with 19 bases separating them. Germline V CDR1 and CDR2: SGHRS, YFSETQ. The CDR3 is 15 amino acids. The CDR3 here is CASRAFSGVNNEQFF. DNA for the CDR3: TGCGCCAGCAGGGCTTTTTCAGGGGTCAATAATGAGCAGTTCTTC. Drawing the rest from reference TRBV5-1 and TRBJ2-1, the complete variable domain is KAGVTQTPRYLIKTRGQQVTLSCSPISGHRSVSWYQQTPGQGLQFLFEYFSETQRNKGNFPGRFSGRQFSNSRSEMNVSTLELGDSALYLCASRAFSGVNNEQFFGPGTRLTVL.

This sequence joins TRBV27 and TRBJ1-1, with D unresolved. The V gene's germline CDR1 is MNHEY and CDR2 SMNVEV (reference sequence). The CDR3 is 15 residues long. V lost 7 bases and J 0 bases, leaving 15 bases between the germline ends. CDR3 sequence (DNA): TGTGCCAGCAAAAAGTGGGCCGCCATGAACACTGAAGCTTTCTTT. Protein: CASKKWAAMNTEAFF.

The chain couples TRBV5-1 to TRBJ1-2; D might be TRBD1 (6 bases). Trimming cost V 4 bases and J 4 bases, with 20 bases left between them. The length of the CDR3 is 16 residues. Germline CDR1 and CDR2: SGHRS and YFSETQ. CDR3 residues: CASSLSAPDRLYGYTF. DNA for the CDR3: TGCGCCAGCAGCCTTTCCGCCCCGGACAGACTCTATGGCTACACCTTC.

The chain carries TRBV28 and TRBJ2-2; 10 bases are a match to TRBD2. Germline V gene lookup returns CDR1 MDHEN and CDR2 SYDVKM. The CDR3 is made up of 19 amino acids. J was trimmed by 1 base and V by 3 bases; bases with no gene match: 11. The CDR3 is CASSFPSGGLSKNTGELFF. The CDR3 nucleotides read TGTGCCAGCAGTTTCCCTAGCGGGGGCCTCTCAAAGAACACCGGGGAGCTGTTTTTT.

The chain combines TRBV5-4 with TRBJ2-3, with 10 bases identical to TRBD2. This CDR3 region has 16 residues. Per the germline V gene, CDR1 is SGHNT and CDR2 is YYREEE (reference sequence). V dropped 5 bases and J dropped 3; count of bases not matched to a gene: 9. The CDR3 region has the DNA TGTGCCAGCAGACCGAAAGCGGGGGGGCCGACAGATACGCAGTATTTT. This sequence encodes CASRPKAGGPTDTQYF.